Listed below are T cell receptor beta chains from one sample, sequenced in a study of blood T cell repertoires in COVID-19. Assay: immunoSEQ multiplex PCR; the TCRdb copy retains only in-frame clones and omits some. The sample lists 60,000 to 70,000 clones; roughly 80% were seen once. Specimen: peripheral blood. The receptor source for this set is a human donor in a cohort sampled during active COVID-19. The CDR3 runs from the conserved cysteine through the conserved F or W. A D gene is named only where the DNA matches it firmly. Size is stated for part of the rows, as once, few or many counts, or as a class when the clone is expanded.

CDR3 protein,CDR3 DNA,D gene,clone size,V gene,J gene
CASTRDGQGNYGYTF,TGTGCCAGCACCCGTGATGGGCAGGGCAACTATGGCTACACCTTC,-,-,TRBV5-8,TRBJ1-2
CASSLAGNRDTEAFF,TGCGCCAGCAGCTTGGCCGGGAACAGGGACACTGAAGCTTTCTTT,-,-,TRBV5-1,TRBJ1-1
CASSMTSGGAETQYF,TGTGCCAGTAGTATGACTAGCGGGGGGGCCGAGACCCAGTACTTC,TRBD2,-,TRBV19,TRBJ2-5
CASSISGGDYGYTF,TGTGCCAGTAGTATATCAGGGGGCGACTATGGCTACACCTTC,TRBD1,-,TRBV19,TRBJ1-2
CASSPTGKVSYGYTF,TGTGCCAGCTCACCAACAGGTAAAGTAAGCTATGGCTACACCTTC,-,-,TRBV18,TRBJ1-2
CASRFGGYTEAFF,TGTGCCAGCCGTTTCGGGGGGTACACTGAAGCTTTCTTT,-,once,TRBV7-2,TRBJ1-1
CASSNPQGLAVRAKNIQYF,TGTGCCAGCAGCAACCCCCAGGGACTAGCGGTTAGAGCCAAAAACATTCAGTACTTC,TRBD2,-,TRBV11-2,TRBJ2-4
CASSLSRSGGSSTGELFF,TGCGCCAGCAGCTTGTCTCGTAGCGGGGGTTCTAGCACCGGGGAGCTGTTTTTT,TRBD2,-,TRBV5-1,TRBJ2-2
CASRAQGDTEAFF,TGTGCCAGCAGAGCTCAGGGGGACACTGAAGCTTTCTTT,TRBD1,-,TRBV5-5,TRBJ1-1
CASSVPRQGVTDTQYF,TGTGCCAGCAGTGTTCCCCGACAGGGGGTCACAGATACGCAGTATTTT,TRBD1,-,TRBV6-1,TRBJ2-3
CASSVGGGTYNEQFF,TGTGCCAGCAGCGTAGGGGGGGGAACATACAATGAGCAGTTCTTC,-,-,TRBV11-3,TRBJ2-1
CASSTRTSGGAVTGELFF,TGTGCCAGCAGCACGAGGACTAGCGGGGGGGCTGTAACCGGGGAGCTGTTTTTT,TRBD2,-,TRBV7-8,TRBJ2-2
CASSSEVGETQYF,TGCGCCAGCAGCTCGGAGGTTGGGGAGACCCAGTACTTC,-,-,TRBV5-1,TRBJ2-5
CASSPGLAGGELFF,TGTGCCAGCAGCCCCGGACTAGCGGGGGGGGAGCTGTTTTTT,TRBD2,-,TRBV3-1/TRBV3-2,TRBJ2-2
CASSTHRRLAGGKAGELFF,TGTGCCAGCAGCACACACAGACGGCTAGCGGGGGGGAAGGCCGGGGAGCTGTTTTTT,TRBD2,-,TRBV11-2,TRBJ2-2
CASSLGQGSLHF,TGTGCCAGCAGCTTAGGACAAGGATCCCTCCACTTT,-,few,TRBV7-9,TRBJ1-6
CASSRARNEKLFF,TGTGCCAGCAGTAGAGCCCGAAATGAAAAACTGTTTTTT,-,-,TRBV11-3,TRBJ1-4
CASSLGVNQPQHF,TGTGCCAGCAGCTTAGGAGTCAATCAGCCCCAGCATTTT,-,-,TRBV7-2,TRBJ1-5
CASSLVPGYGYTF,TGCGCCAGCAGCTTGGTGCCGGGTTATGGCTACACCTTC,-,-,TRBV5-1,TRBJ1-2
CASSLESSQPQHF,TGTGCCAGCAGCTTAGAATCGAGCCAGCCCCAGCATTTT,-,-,TRBV7-2,TRBJ1-5
CASSQAGGLKGKLFF,TGCGCCAGCAGCCAAGCAGGGGGCCTCAAGGGAAAACTGTTTTTT,TRBD1,-,TRBV4-3,TRBJ1-4
CASNREGYEQYF,TGTGCCAGCAACCGGGAAGGATACGAGCAGTACTTC,-,-,TRBV7-9,TRBJ2-7
CASSPAGGNYEQYF,TGTGCCAGCTCACCAGCAGGGGGCAACTACGAGCAGTACTTC,TRBD1,many,TRBV18,TRBJ2-7
CASSKETGPVETQYF,TGCGCCAGCAGCAAGGAGACAGGGCCGGTAGAGACCCAGTACTTC,TRBD1,-,TRBV5-1,TRBJ2-5